This TCR beta chain is from a study of blood T cell repertoires in COVID-19. In the original workflow: Amplification from reference gene primers served as the basis for estimated nucleated cell counts. Method: immunoSEQ multiplex PCR; TCRdb's copy keeps in-frame clones and lacks some. V, J and clone size reflect that table, while D and trimming were determined from the DNA. Here the sample spans 250,000 to 300,000 clones, roughly 80% being singletons. This clone was found a few times. The CDR3 runs 16 residues. V lost 0 bases to trimming and J lost 4 bases, with 16 bases between them. CDR1 and CDR2 (germline): SGHRS, YFSETQ.

This TCR came from a man in his sixties who had recovered from COVID-19. The sequenced sample was peripheral blood. The V call is TRBV5-1, the J call TRBJ1-2, with D maybe TRBD1 (5 bases). This CDR3 reads CASSLEGKDFGYGYTF. In DNA, the CDR3 is TGCGCCAGCAGCTTGGAGGGGAAGGATTTTGGCTATGGCTACACCTTC.